The rows below give T cell receptor beta chains drawn from one sample of a study of CD8 T cells in Susac syndrome. TCRdb passed the immunoSEQ multiplex PCR reads through MiXCR, listing each CDR3 protein once. The table records roughly 120,000 distinct CDR3 sequences, about 93% of them present only once. Sequencing was carried out using CD4+ T cells from PBMCs. These receptors all stem from a human donor in good health. Each CDR3 is given with its conserved first and last residue. A D gene is named only where the DNA matches it firmly. Clone size, where shown, is once, few, many, or a class for clones that have expanded.

.	TRBJ1-1	TRBV4-2	15	.	TGTGCCAGCAGCCAAGGGACAAATCGGGACACTGAAGCTTTCTTT	CASSQGTNRDTEAFF
.	TRBJ2-1	TRBV27	19	.	TGTGCCAGCAGACACACCGGGACAGGGTATAGCGGGGTTCTGAATGAGCAGTTCTTC	CASRHTGTGYSGVLNEQFF
.	TRBJ1-4	TRBV5-6	15	TRBD1	TGTGCCAGCAGCGTAAACAGGGGGAAGGGTGAAAAACTGTTTTTT	CASSVNRGKGEKLFF
.	TRBJ1-1	TRBV7-9	15	.	TGTGCCAGCAGCTTAGTAGGGGGGCTTGACACTGAAGCTTTCTTT	CASSLVGGLDTEAFF
.	TRBJ1-1	TRBV19	13	.	TGTGCCAGTAGTATAGAGGATGGGACTGAAGCTTTCTTT	CASSIEDGTEAFF
.	TRBJ2-7	TRBV6-4	14	TRBD2	TGTGCCAGCAGTGACGGGAGGGCCCTATACGAGCAGTACTTC	CASSDGRALYEQYF
.	TRBJ2-5	TRBV29-1	16	TRBD2	TGCAGCGTTGAGTGGTTGGCTAGCGGGAGGTCGGAGACCCAGTACTTC	CSVEWLASGRSETQYF
.	TRBJ2-1	TRBV6-2/TRBV6-3	13	.	TGTGCCAGCAGTGGGGACTTTTACAATGAGCAGTTCTTC	CASSGDFYNEQFF
.	TRBJ2-3	TRBV30	15	.	TGTGCCTGGAGTGTAGCGGCGGGGGCGGTAGATACGCAGTATTTT	CAWSVAAGAVDTQYF
once	TRBJ2-2	TRBV7-6	14	.	TGTGCCAGCAGCTTAGTAGGCCTCACCGGGGAGCTGTTTTTT	CASSLVGLTGELFF